Listed below are T cell receptor beta chains from one sample, sequenced in a study of control samples from healthy donors and cancer patients. The protocol was immunoSEQ multiplex PCR, while the TCRdb copy is restricted to in-frame clones and leaves out a portion. In the table there are around 200,000 clones, 75% to 95% of which are singletons. The source material was blood. These receptors originate from a woman in her 30s in good health. CDR3s leave out the opening cysteine and the closing phenylalanine or tryptophan.

>TRBV15
ATSRVGGNTEAF
>TRBV5-6
ASSWDRGDEQY
>TRBV10-1
ASRGQGESPLH
>TRBV7-2
ASSLERDTDTQY
>TRBV24-1
ATSGSGDFQPQH
>TRBV2
ASSDQRGAQETQY
>TRBV2
ASSSGGGSTGELF
>TRBV15
ATSRETDSNQPQH
>TRBV18
ASSPPDSYGYT
>TRBV28
ASNEPGRNYGYT
>TRBV4-2
ASSQDPTGGNEQF
>TRBV5-6
ASSLARTGWGYT
>TRBV11-2
ASGGHVDYGYT
>TRBV18
ASSPKRGGEQY
>TRBV6-5
ASSYDRGPYNEQF
>TRBV5-1
ASSRTPGPNTGELF
>TRBV2
ASKTSGRAGEQF
>TRBV10-1
ASSGYGAGGPEQF
>TRBV15
ATSRDVGGRETQY
>TRBV7-8
ASSLAGEVTDTQY
>TRBV5-8
ASSLGSGRKNQETQY
>TRBV5-1
ASSLARGRYNEQF
>TRBV4-3
ASSPDINEKLF
>TRBV11-3
ASSFRTLPYEQY
>TRBV10-3
AINDRGPSYEQY
>TRBV9
ASSVAADPYNEQF
>TRBV28
ASSSPSTSGRRTGELF
>TRBV7-3
ASSQPGQGPYGYT
>TRBV20-1
SATGSYEQY
>TRBV7-3
ASSLAGLNTEAF
>TRBV19
ASSPGTYYGYT
>TRBV5-1
ASSGEENYGYT
>TRBV6-4
ASSVGPYTEAF
>TRBV30
AWSVRVGETQY
>TRBV6-2/TRBV6-3
ASSYFYRGEQPQH
>TRBV6-6
ASRPQANYGYT
>TRBV3-1/TRBV3-2
ASSQDPGRETQY
>TRBV9
ASSPGLAGGNEQF
>TRBV2
ASSENWGTEAF
>TRBV3-1/TRBV3-2
ASSPTGFRNSPLH
>TRBV6-1
ASSEGEANQPQH